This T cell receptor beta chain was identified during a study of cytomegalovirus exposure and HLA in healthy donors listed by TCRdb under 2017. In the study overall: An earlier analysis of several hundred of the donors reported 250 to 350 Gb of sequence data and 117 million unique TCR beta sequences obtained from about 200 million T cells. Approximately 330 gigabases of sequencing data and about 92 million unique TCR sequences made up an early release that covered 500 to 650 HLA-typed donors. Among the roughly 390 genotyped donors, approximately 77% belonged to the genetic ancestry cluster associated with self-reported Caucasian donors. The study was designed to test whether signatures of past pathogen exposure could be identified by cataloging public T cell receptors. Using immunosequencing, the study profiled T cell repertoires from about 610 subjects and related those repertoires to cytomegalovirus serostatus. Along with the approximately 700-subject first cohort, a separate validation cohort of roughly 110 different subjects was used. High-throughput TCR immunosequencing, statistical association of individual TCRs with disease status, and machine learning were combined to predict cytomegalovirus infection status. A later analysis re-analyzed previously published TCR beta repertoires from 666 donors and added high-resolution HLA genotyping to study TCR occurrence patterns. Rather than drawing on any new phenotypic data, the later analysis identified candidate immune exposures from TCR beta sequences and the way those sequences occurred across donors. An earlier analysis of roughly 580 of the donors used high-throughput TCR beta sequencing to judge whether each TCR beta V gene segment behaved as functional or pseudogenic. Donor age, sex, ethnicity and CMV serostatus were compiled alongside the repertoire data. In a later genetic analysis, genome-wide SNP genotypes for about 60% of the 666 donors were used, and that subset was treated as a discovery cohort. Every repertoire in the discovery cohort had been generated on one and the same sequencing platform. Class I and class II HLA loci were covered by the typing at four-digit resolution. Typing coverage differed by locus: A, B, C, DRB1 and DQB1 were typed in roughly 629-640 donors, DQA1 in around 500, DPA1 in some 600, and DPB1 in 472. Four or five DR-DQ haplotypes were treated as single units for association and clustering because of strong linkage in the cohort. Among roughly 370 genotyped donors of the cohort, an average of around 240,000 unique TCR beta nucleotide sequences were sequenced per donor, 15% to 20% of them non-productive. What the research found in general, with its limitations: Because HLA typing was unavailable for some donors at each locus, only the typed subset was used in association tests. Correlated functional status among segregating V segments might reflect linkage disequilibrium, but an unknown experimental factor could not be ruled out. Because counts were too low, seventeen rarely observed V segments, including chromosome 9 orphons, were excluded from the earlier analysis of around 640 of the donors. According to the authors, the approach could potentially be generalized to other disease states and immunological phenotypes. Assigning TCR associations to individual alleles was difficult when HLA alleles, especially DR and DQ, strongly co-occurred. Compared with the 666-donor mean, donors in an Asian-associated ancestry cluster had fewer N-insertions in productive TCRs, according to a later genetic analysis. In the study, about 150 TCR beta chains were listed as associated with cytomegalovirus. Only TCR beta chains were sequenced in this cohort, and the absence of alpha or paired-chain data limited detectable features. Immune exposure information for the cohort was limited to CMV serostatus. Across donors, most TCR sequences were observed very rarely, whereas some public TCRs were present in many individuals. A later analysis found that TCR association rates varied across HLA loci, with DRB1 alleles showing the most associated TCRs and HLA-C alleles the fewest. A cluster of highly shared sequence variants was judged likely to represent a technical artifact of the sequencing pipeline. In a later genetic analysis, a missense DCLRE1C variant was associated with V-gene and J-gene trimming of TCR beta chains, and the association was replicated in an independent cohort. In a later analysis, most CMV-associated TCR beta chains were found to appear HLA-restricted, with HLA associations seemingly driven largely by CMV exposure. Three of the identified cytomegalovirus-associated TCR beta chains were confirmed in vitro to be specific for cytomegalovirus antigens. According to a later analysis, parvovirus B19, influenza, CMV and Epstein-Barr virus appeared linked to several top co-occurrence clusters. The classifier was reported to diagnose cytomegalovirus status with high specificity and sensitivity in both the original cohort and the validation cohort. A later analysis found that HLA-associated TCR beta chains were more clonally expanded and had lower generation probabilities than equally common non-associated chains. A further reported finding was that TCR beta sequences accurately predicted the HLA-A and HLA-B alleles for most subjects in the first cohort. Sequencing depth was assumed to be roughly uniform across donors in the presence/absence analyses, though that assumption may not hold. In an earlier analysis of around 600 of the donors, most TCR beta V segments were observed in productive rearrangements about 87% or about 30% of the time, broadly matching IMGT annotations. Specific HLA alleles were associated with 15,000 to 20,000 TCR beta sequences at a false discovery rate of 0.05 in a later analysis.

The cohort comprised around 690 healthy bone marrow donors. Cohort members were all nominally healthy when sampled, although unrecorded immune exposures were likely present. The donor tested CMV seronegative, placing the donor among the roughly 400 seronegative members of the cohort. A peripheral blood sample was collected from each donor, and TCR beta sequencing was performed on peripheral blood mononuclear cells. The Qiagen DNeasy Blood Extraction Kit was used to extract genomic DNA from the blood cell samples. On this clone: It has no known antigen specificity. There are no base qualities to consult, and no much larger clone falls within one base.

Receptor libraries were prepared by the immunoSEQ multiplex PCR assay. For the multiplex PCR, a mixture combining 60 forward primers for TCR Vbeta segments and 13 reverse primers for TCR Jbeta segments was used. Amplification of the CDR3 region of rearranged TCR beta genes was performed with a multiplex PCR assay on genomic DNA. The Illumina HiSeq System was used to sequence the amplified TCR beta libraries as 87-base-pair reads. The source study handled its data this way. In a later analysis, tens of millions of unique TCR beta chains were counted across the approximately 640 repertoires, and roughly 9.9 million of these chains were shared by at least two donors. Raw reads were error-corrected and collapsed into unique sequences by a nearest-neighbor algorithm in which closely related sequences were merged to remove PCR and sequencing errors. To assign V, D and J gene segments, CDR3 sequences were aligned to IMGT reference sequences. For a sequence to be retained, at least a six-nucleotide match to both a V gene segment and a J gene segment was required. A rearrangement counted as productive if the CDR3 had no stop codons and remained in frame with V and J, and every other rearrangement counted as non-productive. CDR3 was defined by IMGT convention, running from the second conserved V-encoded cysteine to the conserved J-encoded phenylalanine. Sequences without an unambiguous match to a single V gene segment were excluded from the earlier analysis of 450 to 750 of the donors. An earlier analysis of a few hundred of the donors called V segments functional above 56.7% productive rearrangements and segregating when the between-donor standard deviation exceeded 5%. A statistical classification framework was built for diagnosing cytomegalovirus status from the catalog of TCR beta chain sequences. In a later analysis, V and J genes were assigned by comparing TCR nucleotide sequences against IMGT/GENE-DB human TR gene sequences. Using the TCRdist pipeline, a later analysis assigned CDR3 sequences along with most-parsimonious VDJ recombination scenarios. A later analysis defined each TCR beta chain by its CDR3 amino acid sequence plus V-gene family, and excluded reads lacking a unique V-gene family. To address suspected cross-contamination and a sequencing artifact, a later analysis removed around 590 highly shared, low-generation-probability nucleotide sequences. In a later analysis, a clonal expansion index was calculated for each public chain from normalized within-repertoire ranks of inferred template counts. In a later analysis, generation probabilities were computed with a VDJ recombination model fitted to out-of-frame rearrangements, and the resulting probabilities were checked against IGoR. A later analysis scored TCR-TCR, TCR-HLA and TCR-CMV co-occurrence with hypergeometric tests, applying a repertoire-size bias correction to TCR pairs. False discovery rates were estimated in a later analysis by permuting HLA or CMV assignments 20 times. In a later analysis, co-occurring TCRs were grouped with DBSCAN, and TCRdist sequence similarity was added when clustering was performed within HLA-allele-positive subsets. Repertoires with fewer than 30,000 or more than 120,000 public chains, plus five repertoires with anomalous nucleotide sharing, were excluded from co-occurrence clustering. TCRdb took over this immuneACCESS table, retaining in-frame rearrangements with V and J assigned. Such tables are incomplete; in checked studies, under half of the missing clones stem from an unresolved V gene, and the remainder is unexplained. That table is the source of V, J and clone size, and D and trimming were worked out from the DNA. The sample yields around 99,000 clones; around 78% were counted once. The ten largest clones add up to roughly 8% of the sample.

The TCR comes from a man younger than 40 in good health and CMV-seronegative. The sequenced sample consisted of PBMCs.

The nucleotide sequence reads TGTGCCAGCAGCGCCCGTCCCGGGGATCACCTCTCTGGAAACACCATATATTTT. Translated, it reads CASSARPGDHLSGNTIYF. The V gene is TRBV9 and the J gene is TRBJ1-3; no D gene is confidently identified. The CDR3 has 18 amino acids, counting the end cysteine and phenylalanine. Only CDR3 DNA remains: 54 bases, in frame from the first base. The V and J ends are trimmed by 3 bases and 0 bases, leaving 19 bases between them. CDR1 and CDR2 (SGDLS, YYNGEE) derive from the germline V gene.